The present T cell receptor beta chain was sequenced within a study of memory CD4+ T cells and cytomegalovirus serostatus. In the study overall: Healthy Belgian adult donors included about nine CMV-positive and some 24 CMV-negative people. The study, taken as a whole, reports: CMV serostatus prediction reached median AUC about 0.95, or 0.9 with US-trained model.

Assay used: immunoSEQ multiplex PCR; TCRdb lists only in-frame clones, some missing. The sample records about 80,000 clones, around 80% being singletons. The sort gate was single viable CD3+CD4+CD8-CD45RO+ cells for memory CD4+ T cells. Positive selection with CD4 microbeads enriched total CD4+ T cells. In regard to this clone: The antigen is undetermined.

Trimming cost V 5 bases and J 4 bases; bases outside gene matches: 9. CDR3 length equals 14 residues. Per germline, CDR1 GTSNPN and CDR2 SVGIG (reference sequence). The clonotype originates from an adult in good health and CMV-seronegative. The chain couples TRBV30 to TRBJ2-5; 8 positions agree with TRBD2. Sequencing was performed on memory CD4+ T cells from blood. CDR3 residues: CAWDSRGGLETQYF. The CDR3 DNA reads TGTGCCTGGGACTCTCGGGGGGGCTTAGAGACCCAGTACTTC.